This T cell receptor (beta chain) originates from a study of T-cell memory formation after mild COVID-19. Whole-study findings and limits: Pre-infection memory carried some responding clones, suggesting that cross-reactive memory joined. Clones that contracted clustered mainly in CM and EM if CD4+ and in EMRA if CD8+.

TCRdb itself ran the 5' RACE reads through MiXCR, one entry per CDR3 protein. The sample records about 200,000 distinct CDR3 sequences, just over 9.5% being singletons. The V end lost 6 bases, the J end lost 0 bases, and 10 bases lay between the germline ends. Germline V gives CDR1 ENHRY, CDR2 SYGVKD. The CDR3 consists of 14 residues. To note about this clonotype: Its antigen is unidentified.

J is TRBJ2-3 and V is TRBV10-3, with TRBD2 as a possible D gene (5 bases). The receptor was isolated from a man between 18 and 29 years old who had mild COVID-19 (a few samples of this study predate the infection). Cell type and time point are not known. Input material: PBMCs or a T cell subset sorted from them (not recorded which). CDR3 sequence (DNA): TGTGCCATCAGAGAGGGCAGAAGCACAGATACGCAGTATTTT. It is translated as CAIREGRSTDTQYF.